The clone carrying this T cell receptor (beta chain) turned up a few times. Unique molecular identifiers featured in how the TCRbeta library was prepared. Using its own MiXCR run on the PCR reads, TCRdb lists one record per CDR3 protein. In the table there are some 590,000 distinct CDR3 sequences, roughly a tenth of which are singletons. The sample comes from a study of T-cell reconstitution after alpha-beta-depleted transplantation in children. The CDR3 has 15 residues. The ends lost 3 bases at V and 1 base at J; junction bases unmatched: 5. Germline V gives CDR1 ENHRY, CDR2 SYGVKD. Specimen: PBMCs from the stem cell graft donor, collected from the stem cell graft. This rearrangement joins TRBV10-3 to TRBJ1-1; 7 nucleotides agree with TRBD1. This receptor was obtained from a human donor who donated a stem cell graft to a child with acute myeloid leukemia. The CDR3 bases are TGTGCCATCAGTGACCGAGGGACAGAGAACACTGAAGCTTTCTTT. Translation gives CAISDRGTENTEAFF.